The 10 T cell receptor beta chains given below trace back to one sample, sequenced in a study of beta chain features in type 1 diabetes. For these receptors, no antigen is known. The isolated RNA, all of it, was reverse transcribed, so expressed TCRB transcripts were what got sequenced. Sequencing was performed with immunoSEQ multiplex PCR; in TCRdb, only in-frame clones are kept and a portion is missing. The data contain more than 550,000 clones, more than 13% of them seen just once; the ten biggest clones take up roughly 0.04%. General study findings and limits: Shorter TCRB CDR3s, moderately but significantly so, were found in Type 1 diabetes patients in all four CD4+ subsets.

Sequenced input: naive CD4+ T cells from blood. The receptors come from a man younger than 35 with type 1 diabetes.

This clone has a handful of counts. CDR3 in amino acids: CASSLRGATNEKLFF. CDR3 coding DNA: TGTGCCAGCAGCCTAAGAGGTGCAACTAATGAAAAACTGTTTTTT. The chain joins TRBV13 to TRBJ1-4; D is undetermined. Per germline, CDR1 PRHDT and CDR2 FYEKMQ (reference sequence). This CDR3 spans 15 amino acids. The V end was cut by 5 bases, the J end by 0 bases, with 10 bases between.

V gene TRBV29-1 combines with J gene TRBJ2-1; no reliable D call. Per germline, CDR1 SQVTM and CDR2 ANQGSEA. V lost 2 bases and J 10 bases, leaving 12 bases between the germline ends. The CDR3 spans 12 residues. The CDR3 here is CSVEPERGEQFF. DNA for the CDR3: TGCAGCGTTGAACCTGAACGTGGGGAGCAGTTCTTC.

This chain connects TRBV4-1 to TRBJ1-1; D remains unclear. CDR1 MGHRA and CDR2 YSYEKL come from the germline V gene. This CDR3 has 15 amino acids. V gave up 0 bases and J gave up 6 bases, with 14 bases separating them. CDR3 DNA sequence: TGCGCCAGCAGCCAAGATCTTGGGGTGAGAGCTGAAGCTTTCTTT. This encodes CASSQDLGVRAEAFF.

The V and J genes are TRBV7-2 and TRBJ1-1; TRBD1 agrees at 9 bases. The germline CDR1 and CDR2 sequences are SGHTA and FQGNSA. CDR3 size: 15 residues. Trimming took 6 bases from V and 3 from J; bases not matched to a gene: 8. In nucleotides, the CDR3 is TGTGCCAGCAGTTTTACCCGGGACAGGGACACTGAAGCTTTCTTT. This codes for CASSFTRDRDTEAFF.

The CDR3 loop is CALGPFNQPQHF. CDR3 DNA: TGTGCCTTGGGCCCCTTCAATCAGCCCCAGCATTTT. The gene calls are TRBV30 and TRBJ1-5, with D uncertain. V was pared by 7 bases and J by 3 bases, with 10 bases between. The CDR3 length is 12 residues. The germline V gene encodes CDR1 GTSNPN and CDR2 SVGIG (reference sequence). Looking up the rest from reference TRBV30 and TRBJ1-5 gives the full variable domain: SQTIHQWPATLVQPVGSPLSLECTVEGTSNPNLYWYRQAAGRGLQLLFYSVGIGQISSEVPQNLSASRPQDRQFILSSKKLLLSDSGFYLCALGPFNQPQHFGDGTRLSIL.

About this clone: This sample also contains other DNA sequences that code for the same CDR3. The chain combines TRBV28 with TRBJ2-4; no reliable D call. V lost 2 bases to trimming and J lost 5 bases, with 4 bases between them. The V gene's germline CDR1 is MDHEN and CDR2 SYDVKM. This CDR3 is 12 amino acids long. CDR3 nucleotides: TGTGCCAGCAGTTTAGGGGAAAACATTCAGTACTTC. Translation: CASSLGENIQYF.

This sequence joins TRBV7-9 and TRBJ1-5; D is possibly TRBD1 (6 bases). The CDR3 length is 17 residues. Germline V gives CDR1 SEHNR, CDR2 FQNEAQ (reference sequence). Trimming shortened V by 4 bases and J by 0 bases, and 16 bases separated the two germline ends. The CDR3 spells CASSCRRGRISNQPQHF. The CDR3, as DNA: TGTGCCAGCAGCTGCCGACGGGGGCGTATTAGCAATCAGCCCCAGCATTTT.

The chain links TRBV29-1 to TRBJ2-7, with 12 bases lining up with TRBD2. Germline CDR1 reads SQVTM; CDR2 reads ANQGSEA. The J segment lost 3 bases and the V segment lost 7 bases, leaving 7 bases of the junction unmatched. The CDR3 is 14 amino acids. The CDR3 DNA reads as TGCAGCGCTAGGCGACTAGCGGGAGTCTACGAGCAGTACTTC. It yields the protein CSARRLAGVYEQYF.

This clone was seen a handful of times. Other DNA sequences in this specimen translate into the identical CDR3. This chain links TRBV7-9 with TRBJ2-5, with unresolved D. The CDR3 has 11 amino acids. Trimming removed 3 bases from V and 5 bases from J, with 4 bases in between. The germline V gene encodes CDR1 SEHNR and CDR2 FQNEAQ (reference sequence). This CDR3 reads CASSFSETQYF. CDR3 DNA: TGTGCCAGCAGCTTTTCCGAGACCCAGTACTTC. Filled out from reference TRBV7-9 and TRBJ2-5, the complete variable domain reads DTGVSQNPRHKITKRGQNVTFRCDPISEHNRLYWYRQTLGQGPEFLTYFQNEAQLEKSRLLSDRFSAERPKGSFSTLEIQRTEQGDSAMYLCASSFSETQYFGPGTRLLVL.

This clone has a handful of counts. The genes are TRBV30 and TRBJ2-5; D not certain. The germline V and J ends were trimmed by 2 bases and 1 base, with 11 bases remaining between them. Germline V lookup: CDR1 GTSNPN, CDR2 SVGIG (reference sequence). The length of the CDR3 is 14 residues. For the CDR3, the DNA is TGTGCCTGGAGTCTCGCCGCGATCCAAGAGACCCAGTACTTC. It encodes CAWSLAAIQETQYF.